This T cell receptor (beta chain) was documented in a study of blood T cell repertoires in COVID-19. Assay used: immunoSEQ multiplex PCR; TCRdb lists only in-frame clones, some missing. Of around 230,000 clones in the sample, 80% to 90% were seen once. Trimming removed 3 bases from V and 1 base from J; junction bases left unmatched: 5. Germline loops: CDR1 MNHEY, CDR2 SMNVEV (reference sequence). CDR3 length: 15 residues. The receptor was derived from a woman in her thirties or forties with acute COVID-19. This chain links TRBV27 with TRBJ1-2; 7 bases align to TRBD1. The source material was PBMCs or T cells enriched from blood (not recorded which). CDR3 sequence (DNA): TGTGCCAGCAGTTTGGCGCAGGGGGTTAACTATGGCTACACCTTC. It is translated as CASSLAQGVNYGYTF.